This TCR beta chain derives from a study of T cell responses to AZD1222 COVID-19 vaccine. Repertoires were generated with immunoSEQ multiplex PCR, while TCRdb's copy carries only in-frame clones and drops some. The sample has 250,000 or so clones; 90% to 95% are singletons. V was cut by 4 bases and J by 5 bases, with 20 bases left in between. This CDR3 region has 17 residues. Germline loops: CDR1 KGHDR, CDR2 SFDVKD. V usage is TRBV24-1 and J usage is TRBJ2-1; D possibly corresponds to TRBD2 (6 bases). The TCR originated in an adult in good health. This specimen consisted of peripheral blood, obtained on day 0 of AZD1222 vaccination. The CDR3 bases are TGTGCCACCAGTGACCCAGGAGGGCCCTTAGGCGACAATGAGCAGTTCTTC. Translated, it gives CATSDPGGPLGDNEQFF.